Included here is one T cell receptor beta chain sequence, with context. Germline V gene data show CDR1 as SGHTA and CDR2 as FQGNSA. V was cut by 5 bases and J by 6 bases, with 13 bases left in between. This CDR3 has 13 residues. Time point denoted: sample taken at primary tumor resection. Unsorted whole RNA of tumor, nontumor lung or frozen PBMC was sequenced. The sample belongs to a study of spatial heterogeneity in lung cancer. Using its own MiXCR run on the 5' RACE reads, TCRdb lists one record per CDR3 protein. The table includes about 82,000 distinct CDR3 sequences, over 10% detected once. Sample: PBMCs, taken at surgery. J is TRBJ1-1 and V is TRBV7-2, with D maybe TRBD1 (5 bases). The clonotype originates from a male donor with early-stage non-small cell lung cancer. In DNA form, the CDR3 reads TGTGCCAGCAGCCGCCTCGGGGGAGCTGAAGCTTTCTTT. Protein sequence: CASSRLGGAEAFF. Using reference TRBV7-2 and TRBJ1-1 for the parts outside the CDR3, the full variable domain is GAGVSQSPSNKVTEKGKDVELRCDPISGHTALYWYRQSLGQGLEFLIYFQGNSAPDKSGLPSDRFSAERTGGSVSTLTIQRTQQEDSAVYLCASSRLGGAEAFFGQGTRLTVV.